This TCR beta chain was profiled in a study of regulatory T cells in long-lasting Graves disease. This CDR3 has 15 amino acids. Germline loops: CDR1 KGHDR, CDR2 SFDVKD. Losses at the gene ends were 3 bases for V and 1 base for J; bases not matched to a gene: 4. Researchers made TCR beta libraries by using iRepertoire HTBI primers and running Arm-PCR on CDR3 regions. MiXCR, applied by TCRdb to the multiplex PCR reads, yields one record per CDR3 protein. Seen here are 350,000 to 450,000 distinct CDR3 sequences, roughly 20% observed once, and the top ten hold roughly 20%. This clonotype has ten or more counts. Specified time point: persistent/refractory GD, antithyroid drugs over 5 years with positive TRAb. Following extraction of RNA from PBMCs, that RNA was used to make the TCR library.

Here the sequenced sample was peripheral blood mononuclear cells (PBMCs), taken when the disease was refractory, from a patient treated with antithyroid drugs. This clonotype originated in a female donor with Graves disease. This chain connects TRBV24-1 to TRBJ1-1, with 7 bases that match TRBD1. The CDR3 region is CATSDTGAANTEAFF. As DNA, the CDR3 is TGTGCCACCAGTGATACAGGGGCTGCGAACACTGAAGCTTTCTTT.